The TCR beta chain described here comes from a study of control samples from healthy donors and cancer patients. The method was immunoSEQ multiplex PCR; TCRdb's version includes in-frame clones alone and lacks a portion of them. The repertoire holds 65,000 to 90,000 clones, with under 90% as singletons. The clonotype comes from a woman between 50 and 59 years old with colorectal cancer. Sequenced: PBMCs.

CDR3: CASSEFEDRATYEQYV. CDR3 DNA sequence: TGTGCCAGCAGTGAATTTGAGGACAGGGCCACCTACGAGCAGTACGTC. This chain joins TRBV2 and TRBJ2-7; 8 bases are shared with TRBD1. With V trimmed by 2 bases and J by 2 bases, 8 bases remained unmatched. This CDR3 contains 16 residues. Germline CDR1 and CDR2: SNHLY and FYNNEI.